The rows below give T cell receptor beta chains drawn from one sample of a study of follicular helper T cells after annual influenza vaccination. Data came from immunoSEQ multiplex PCR; TCRdb stores just in-frame clones and leaves some out. The data show under 15,000 clones, with roughly 80% seen just once and 0.4% to 0.55% held by the top ten. The input for sequencing was CXCR5- memory CD4+ T cells sorted from blood, taken on the day of influenza vaccination. The source is an adult who received the influenza vaccine. CDR3s include the opening cysteine and the closing phenylalanine or tryptophan. The D gene is left open where the match is weak. Clone size is given for some rows only: seen once, a few or many times, or a class if the clone is expanded.

j_call v_call clone_size d_call cdr3_length cdr3_nt cdr3_aa
TRBJ2-7 TRBV4-2 few - 15 TGTGCCAGCAGCCAAGAGTTAAGGGGGAGCTACGAGCAGTACTTC CASSQELRGSYEQYF
TRBJ2-1 TRBV9 - - 15 TGTGCCAGCAGCGTTCTCGGGACAACCTACAATGAGCAGTTCTTC CASSVLGTTYNEQFF
TRBJ1-2 TRBV7-2 - - 15 TGTGCCAGCGGACCCTCCGGGACAAACTTCTATGGCTACACCTTC CASGPSGTNFYGYTF
TRBJ1-1 TRBV2 - - 15 TGTGCCAGCATGTTGGGACGAAATATTAGGACTGAAGCTTTCTTT CASMLGRNIRTEAFF
TRBJ2-1 TRBV19 - - 15 TGTGCCAGTAGTCTACTGGACTCACTATACAATGAGCAGTTCTTC CASSLLDSLYNEQFF
TRBJ1-1 TRBV5-1 - - 15 TGCGCCAGAAAGACAACAGGGCAGGTGAACACTGAAGCTTTCTTT CARKTTGQVNTEAFF
TRBJ2-5 TRBV7-9 - TRBD1 13 TGTGCCAGCAGCGAGGGGGCTTGGGAGACCCAGTACTTC CASSEGAWETQYF
TRBJ1-6 TRBV6-6 few TRBD1 14 TGTGCCAGCAGACAGGGGAGGAATAATTCACCCCTCCACTTT CASRQGRNNSPLHF
TRBJ2-7 TRBV7-9 few - 12 TGTGCCAGCAGCTTATCGGACTACGAGCAGTACTTC CASSLSDYEQYF
TRBJ1-3 TRBV18 - - 13 TGTGCCAGCTCACCGGACAGCCGAAACACCATATATTTT CASSPDSRNTIYF
TRBJ2-5 TRBV18 - - 12 TGTGCCAGCTCACCAGACGATGAGACCCAGTACTTC CASSPDDETQYF
TRBJ2-1 TRBV9 - TRBD2 18 TGTGCCAGCAGCGTAGGGATAGGAGCGGGGGTTAACTACAATGAGCAGTTCTTC CASSVGIGAGVNYNEQFF
TRBJ2-3 TRBV19 - - 13 TGTGCCAGTAAACAGGGGGGGACAGATACGCAGTATTTT CASKQGGTDTQYF
TRBJ1-2 TRBV7-9 - - 13 TGTGCCAGCAGCTTTAGCGGAATATATGGCTACACCTTC CASSFSGIYGYTF
TRBJ2-2 TRBV9 - - 15 TGTGCCAGCAGCGTAGTAAGTCAGTACACCGGGGAGCTGTTTTTT CASSVVSQYTGELFF
TRBJ1-1 TRBV10-3 - - 14 TGTGCCATCAGTGATAGTCGTATAAACACTGAAGCTTTCTTT CAISDSRINTEAFF
TRBJ2-2 TRBV4-3 - - 12 TGCGCCAGCAGCCATGAGACGGGGGAGCTGTTTTTT CASSHETGELFF
TRBJ2-1 TRBV18 - - 16 TGTGCCAGCTCACCACCCGGACAGAGTAATTACAATGAGCAGTTCTTC CASSPPGQSNYNEQFF
TRBJ2-3 TRBV4-3 - - 18 TGCGCCAGCAGCCAAGATATCGCGGGGGCGCCTAGCACAGATACGCAGTATTTT CASSQDIAGAPSTDTQYF
TRBJ2-3 TRBV7-9 - TRBD2 18 TGTGCCAGCAGCTCCCTGGGACTAGCGGGGATGTTGGCAGATACGCAGTATTTT CASSSLGLAGMLADTQYF
TRBJ1-1 TRBV7-9 - - 15 TGTGCCAGCAGCTTAGTGCCCGTTTCGAACACTGAAGCTTTCTTT CASSLVPVSNTEAFF
TRBJ2-3 TRBV6-5 - - 14 TGTGCCAGCAGTTACAGGGTTGAGGGAGATACGCAGTATTTT CASSYRVEGDTQYF
TRBJ2-7 TRBV5-1 once TRBD2 16 TGCGCCAGCAGCTTGGAAGGGGCTAGCGGGGGAAACGAGCAGTACTTC CASSLEGASGGNEQYF
TRBJ1-1 TRBV10-3 few TRBD1 12 TGTGCCACCGGGACAGCGAACACTGAAGCTTTCTTT CATGTANTEAFF
TRBJ2-7 TRBV7-2 - TRBD2 15 TGTGCCAGCAGCCCCAAACTAGCGGGCAACTACGAGCAGTACTTC CASSPKLAGNYEQYF
TRBJ2-7 TRBV4-1 - - 17 TGCGCCAGCAGCCAAGGGGTATTTGGACTAGGGGGCCACGAGCAGTACTTC CASSQGVFGLGGHEQYF
TRBJ2-5 TRBV7-2 - TRBD1 14 TGTGCCAGCAGCTTAGAAGGGGGCGCGGAGACCCAGTACTTC CASSLEGGAETQYF
TRBJ2-1 TRBV13 - TRBD1 17 TGTGCCAGCAGGGATTGGGTAAGGACAGGAGCCGACAATGAGCAGTTCTTC CASRDWVRTGADNEQFF
TRBJ2-7 TRBV28 - TRBD2 19 TGTGCCAGCAGTACCCCTTTTGGGAGACCGGGACTAGCAACCTACGAGCAGTACTTC CASSTPFGRPGLATYEQYF
TRBJ1-2 TRBV21-1 - - 16 TGTGCCAGCAGCTCCCCCCCGATACCCTGGGCCTATGGCTACACCTTC CASSSPPIPWAYGYTF
TRBJ1-6 TRBV13 few - 17 TGTGCCAGCAGCTCGGCAGGGACTTACTCCTATAATTCACCCCTCCACTTT CASSSAGTYSYNSPLHF
TRBJ2-7 TRBV5-4 - TRBD2 17 TGTGCCAGCAGCCCTGGGACAGGTGGACTAGCGGGGTACGAGCAGTACTTC CASSPGTGGLAGYEQYF
TRBJ2-5 TRBV19 - - 12 TGTACAAGACGACTAGTCGTGGAGACCCAGTACTTC CTRRLVVETQYF
TRBJ1-1 TRBV7-3 - - 13 TGTGCCAGCAGGTCGACAGCGAACACTGAAGCTTTCTTT CASRSTANTEAFF
TRBJ2-5 TRBV5-4 - - 12 TGTGCCAGCAGCTTGGAAGGGGAGACCCAGTACTTC CASSLEGETQYF
TRBJ2-6 TRBV5-8 - - 16 TGTGCCAGCAGCTTGTGGAGGGGCTCTGGGGCCAACGTCCTGACTTTC CASSLWRGSGANVLTF
TRBJ1-6 TRBV27 few - 13 TGTGCCAGCAGTTTCGGGGGTAATTCACCCCTCCACTTT CASSFGGNSPLHF
TRBJ1-1 TRBV18 - TRBD1 17 TGTGCCAGCTCACCAGGGTATACAGGGGCGAAGAACACTGAAGCTTTCTTT CASSPGYTGAKNTEAFF
TRBJ1-2 TRBV5-6 - - 13 TGTGCCAGCAGCTATCGGACGGCGGGCGGCTACACCTTC CASSYRTAGGYTF
TRBJ1-4 TRBV7-2 - TRBD1 15 TGTGCCAGCAGCGAACAGGGGGCAACTAATGAAAAACTGTTTTTT CASSEQGATNEKLFF
TRBJ2-6 TRBV4-3 - - 16 TGCGCCAGCAGCCAAGATTACGGGACTGGGGCCAACGTCCTGACTTTC CASSQDYGTGANVLTF
TRBJ2-5 TRBV19 - TRBD2 15 TGTGCCAGTAGTATATTCGGGGGGGGGCAAGAGACCCAGTACTTC CASSIFGGGQETQYF
TRBJ1-5 TRBV5-8 - - 14 TGTGCCAGCAGCTCAGACTCAAACAATCAGCCCCAGCATTTT CASSSDSNNQPQHF
TRBJ1-5 TRBV6-5 - - 15 TGTGCCAGCAGTTACTCAGGCAGGGCCAATCAGCCCCAGCATTTT CASSYSGRANQPQHF
TRBJ2-7 TRBV7-3 - - 14 TGTGCCAGCAGCATACGTACAGGGTCCTACGAGCAGTACTTC CASSIRTGSYEQYF
TRBJ1-2 TRBV25-1 - - 11 TGTGCCAGCAGTAAGATGGGGGGCTACACCTTC CASSKMGGYTF
TRBJ1-1 TRBV5-1 - - 16 TGCGCCAGCAATCCTACGGCCAGGGCCCCGAACACTGAAGCTTTCTTT CASNPTARAPNTEAFF
TRBJ1-1 TRBV5-1 - TRBD1 15 TGCGCCAGCAGCATCAAAGGGGGCGCGGGCACTGAAGCTTTCTTT CASSIKGGAGTEAFF
TRBJ2-1 TRBV4-3 - TRBD2 17 TGCGCCAGCAGCGCAACGCCCGGGACTAGGCAGGTGAATGAGCAGTTCTTC CASSATPGTRQVNEQFF
TRBJ2-7 TRBV4-1 - - 16 TGCGCCAGCAGCCAATTAGACTTACTCCAGACCTACGAGCAGTACTTC CASSQLDLLQTYEQYF
TRBJ1-2 TRBV2 - TRBD1 16 TGTGCCAGCAGTCGGCAAGGACAGGGGGCGACCTATGGCTACACCTTC CASSRQGQGATYGYTF
TRBJ2-3 TRBV7-8 - - 18 TGTGCCAGCAGCTTATATCGGAAGGGAAGGTTTTTAAGGGATACGCAGTATTTT CASSLYRKGRFLRDTQYF
TRBJ2-5 TRBV7-2 once - 16 TGTGCCAGCAGCCGGATGGATGGGGGGGCGCGGGGGACCCAGTACTTC CASSRMDGGARGTQYF
TRBJ2-7 TRBV6-5 once TRBD1 14 TGTGCCAGCACCTCCGTATGGACAGGGTTCGAGCAGTACTTC CASTSVWTGFEQYF
TRBJ1-1 TRBV29-1 - - 13 TGCAGCGTTGATAGGGCAATGAACACTGAAGCTTTCTTT CSVDRAMNTEAFF
TRBJ1-2 TRBV12-1 - - 14 TGTGCCAGCAGCTTTTCGCAGGCTAACTATGGCTACACCTTC CASSFSQANYGYTF
TRBJ2-7 TRBV18 few TRBD1 15 TGTGCCAGCTCACCAGACCGGGACAGGGCCAACGAGCAGTACTTC CASSPDRDRANEQYF
TRBJ2-1 TRBV7-9 - TRBD2 15 TGTGCCAGCAGCTTTAGCGGGGGGGGTAACAATGAGCAGTTCTTC CASSFSGGGNNEQFF
TRBJ2-7 TRBV6-5 - - 11 TGTGCCAGCAGACAGGACTCTGAGCAGTACTTC CASRQDSEQYF
TRBJ1-1 TRBV2 - - 13 TGTGCCAGCAGTGAATCTGGGGTGCTGATGGCTTTCTTT CASSESGVLMAFF